The rows below give T cell receptor beta chains drawn from one sample of a study of cytomegalovirus exposure and HLA in healthy donors. Some clones are missing from TCRdb's copy, which holds only in-frame ones; the method was immunoSEQ multiplex PCR. Of approximately 60,000 clones in the sample, roughly 93% are singletons; the top ten hold around 5.5%. The sample taken for sequencing was PBMCs. The source of these receptors is a woman aged 18-29 years in good health and CMV-seronegative. The CDR3 runs from the conserved cysteine through the conserved F or W.

j_call: TRBJ2-3; v_call: TRBV6-4; cdr3_aa: CASSETTTSTDTQYF
j_call: TRBJ1-4; v_call: TRBV4-2; cdr3_aa: CASSQELRHNEKLFF
j_call: TRBJ1-4; v_call: TRBV2; cdr3_aa: CASSEDRDLRGEKLFF
j_call: TRBJ1-1; v_call: TRBV12-5; cdr3_aa: CASGLVIENTEAFF
j_call: TRBJ2-3; v_call: TRBV2; cdr3_aa: CASVRSTDTQYF
j_call: TRBJ2-2; v_call: TRBV2; cdr3_aa: CASSVGLAGTGELFF
j_call: TRBJ2-7; v_call: TRBV7-3; cdr3_aa: CASSGEGGVQYF
j_call: TRBJ2-1; v_call: TRBV10-3; cdr3_aa: CAISGSTTGDEQFF
j_call: TRBJ2-3; v_call: TRBV30; cdr3_aa: CAWSLNIPGQGRTDTQYF
j_call: TRBJ1-2; v_call: TRBV5-1; cdr3_aa: CASSLVLRGMDGYTF
j_call: TRBJ2-5; v_call: TRBV5-1; cdr3_aa: CASSLKGSETQYF
j_call: TRBJ1-2; v_call: TRBV19; cdr3_aa: CASSGVRGNYGYTF
j_call: TRBJ2-4; v_call: TRBV13; cdr3_aa: CASSLGLGQGEHIQYF
j_call: TRBJ2-1; v_call: TRBV5-1; cdr3_aa: CASSLDAGPYGEQFF
j_call: TRBJ2-1; v_call: TRBV5-1; cdr3_aa: CASSKSDRQHYNNEQFF
j_call: TRBJ2-7; v_call: TRBV7-2; cdr3_aa: CASSLGLLSYEQYF
j_call: TRBJ1-1; v_call: TRBV25-1; cdr3_aa: CASSRGGYAEAFF
j_call: TRBJ2-5; v_call: TRBV5-1; cdr3_aa: CASSPTPPGQGTGGETQYF
j_call: TRBJ1-1; v_call: TRBV19; cdr3_aa: CASSNGPRGNTEAFF
j_call: TRBJ1-2; v_call: TRBV6-4; cdr3_aa: CASSDPVQGYTF
j_call: TRBJ1-2; v_call: TRBV11-2; cdr3_aa: CASSLGGDIDFGGYTF
j_call: TRBJ1-2; v_call: TRBV7-3; cdr3_aa: CASSSGRATGGYTF
j_call: TRBJ2-6; v_call: TRBV14; cdr3_aa: CASSQDYGQGAYGANVLTF
j_call: TRBJ2-7; v_call: TRBV11-2; cdr3_aa: CASTSPPGSYEQYF
j_call: TRBJ2-1; v_call: TRBV9; cdr3_aa: CASSVGSLAGGYNEQFF
j_call: TRBJ2-1; v_call: TRBV19; cdr3_aa: CASGLAGRNEQFF
j_call: TRBJ1-2; v_call: TRBV11-2; cdr3_aa: CASSLEQIRYGYTF
j_call: TRBJ2-5; v_call: TRBV5-4; cdr3_aa: CASSRYQETQYF
j_call: TRBJ1-2; v_call: TRBV29-1; cdr3_aa: CSVERRGNYGYTF
j_call: TRBJ1-1; v_call: TRBV11-3; cdr3_aa: CASSIPDTMNTEAFF
j_call: TRBJ2-7; v_call: TRBV15; cdr3_aa: CATSGQGLAGEQYF
j_call: TRBJ2-7; v_call: TRBV6-5; cdr3_aa: CASSYSGGTYEQYF
j_call: TRBJ2-1; v_call: TRBV7-7; cdr3_aa: CASSRGPLSGASYNEQFF
j_call: TRBJ2-3; v_call: TRBV5-6; cdr3_aa: CASSQQSPVDTQYF
j_call: TRBJ1-5; v_call: TRBV7-2; cdr3_aa: CASSKTGGEEPQHF
j_call: TRBJ1-1; v_call: TRBV4-2; cdr3_aa: CASSHEGTGGTEAFF
j_call: TRBJ2-1; v_call: TRBV7-2; cdr3_aa: CASRSLAGSSYNEQFF
j_call: TRBJ2-3; v_call: TRBV11-3; cdr3_aa: CASSLNGGTDTQYF
j_call: TRBJ1-2; v_call: TRBV18; cdr3_aa: CASSPAGTGVGGYTF
j_call: TRBJ2-5; v_call: TRBV27; cdr3_aa: CASRRAVQETQYF
j_call: TRBJ2-2; v_call: TRBV30; cdr3_aa: CAWSGKTGANTGELFF
j_call: TRBJ2-2; v_call: TRBV5-1; cdr3_aa: CASSRNPRNTGELFF
j_call: TRBJ2-3; v_call: TRBV7-9; cdr3_aa: CASSPQPSGRFTDTQYF
j_call: TRBJ1-1; v_call: TRBV12-5; cdr3_aa: CASGLGTGTKREAFF
j_call: TRBJ1-4; v_call: TRBV6-5; cdr3_aa: CASSLQEGEKLFF
j_call: TRBJ2-1; v_call: TRBV29-1; cdr3_aa: CSVGSGGYNEQFF